The T cell receptor beta chain under discussion was sequenced for a study of monozygotic twins with inflammatory bowel disease. Details on this clonotype: Its antigen is undetermined.

Germline CDR1 and CDR2: SGHRS and YFSETQ. This CDR3 comprises 14 residues. TCRdb re-called the 5' RACE reads and catalogs CDR3 proteins one per entry, DNA excluded. Its table lists 350,000 to 550,000 distinct CDR3 sequences. Notes on the study in general: Data gave no support to a single strong signal or clonotype associated with IBD. Limited power may explain why concordant and discordant twins showed no difference in repertoire similarity. Especially where disease activity was present, IBD patients had fewer clonotypes in common with others than healthy twins did.

This sequence joins TRBV5-1 and TRBJ2-1. This sequence originates from a human donor with ulcerative colitis or Crohn's disease, or a healthy co-twin of an affected twin (not recorded which). The sequenced sample was blood. CDR3 loop: CASSSLRPTGEQFF.